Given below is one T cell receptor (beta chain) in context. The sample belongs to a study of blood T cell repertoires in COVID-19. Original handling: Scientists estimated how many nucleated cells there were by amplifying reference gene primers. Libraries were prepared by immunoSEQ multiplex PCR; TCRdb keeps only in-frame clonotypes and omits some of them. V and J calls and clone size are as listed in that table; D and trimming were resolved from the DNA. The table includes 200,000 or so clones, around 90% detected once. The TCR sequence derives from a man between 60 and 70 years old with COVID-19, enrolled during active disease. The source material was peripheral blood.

As DNA, the CDR3 is TGTGCCAGTAGTCACTCCGGGTCCTTGACGTTTTATGGCTACACCTTC. It yields the protein CASSHSGSLTFYGYTF. This chain joins TRBV19 and TRBJ1-2; no clear D. V gave up 5 bases and J gave up 5 bases, with 21 bases separating them. The germline gives CDR1 LNHDA, CDR2 SQIVND (reference sequence). The CDR3 runs to 16 residues.